A selection of T cell receptor beta chains follows, all from one sample in a study of T cell repertoires and HLA-DP antigens. No cognate antigen is known for these TCRs. Sequenced by immunoSEQ multiplex PCR; TCRdb stores in-frame clones only, minus some. The sample lists approximately 100,000 clones; roughly nine tenths were seen once. The sample comprised CD4+ T cells from PBMCs. The source of these receptors is a man aged 50 to 59 in good health and CMV-seronegative. CDR3s leave out the opening cysteine and the closing phenylalanine or tryptophan.

len,v_gene,j_gene,CDR3aa
13,TRBV19,TRBJ2-3,ASSSTSGSTDTQY
9,TRBV20-1,TRBJ1-1,SARVDVEAF
12,TRBV19,TRBJ1-1,ASSSDRRGTEAF
14,TRBV5-1,TRBJ2-2,ASSLSGRAGTGELF
14,TRBV15,TRBJ1-2,ATSRDLSGQERGYT
11,TRBV6-6,NA,ASSYTQGNEQY
11,TRBV4-2,TRBJ1-6,ASSSGGNSPLH
13,TRBV5-1,TRBJ1-3,ASSISGGSGNTIY
12,TRBV7-2,TRBJ2-7,ASSLEAGLYEQY
13,TRBV12-5,TRBJ2-5,ASGFGAGIQETQY
17,TRBV14,TRBJ2-6,ASSQDWGQGGSGANVLT
10,TRBV29-1,TRBJ2-7,SARGDPYEQY
15,TRBV4-3,TRBJ2-5,ASSQDLAGGPLQTQY
11,TRBV30,TRBJ2-5,AWSARGFTTGH
13,TRBV5-1,TRBJ2-2,ASSLRTGRSGELF
13,TRBV7-9,TRBJ2-3,ASSPGLSSTDTQY
12,TRBV30,TRBJ2-7,AWRLGRGSNEQY
13,TRBV2,TRBJ2-1,ASRGSSGGANEQF
14,TRBV6-5,TRBJ2-7,ASSYGVQGVPYEQY
13,TRBV6-5,TRBJ1-1,ASSYLTTGYSEAF
13,TRBV18,TRBJ1-4,ASSLQEGRNEKLF
13,TRBV27,TRBJ1-5,ASSLGRSGNQPQH
13,TRBV5-1,TRBJ1-1,ASSLEANRYTEAF
13,TRBV7-9,TRBJ2-5,ASSSGLAGQETQY
14,TRBV4-3,TRBJ1-2,ASSQGAGILNYGYT
16,TRBV5-5,TRBJ1-6,AEWQGAIRGSYNSPLH
15,TRBV11-3,TRBJ1-3,ASSPGYPSVSGNTIY
13,TRBV6-5,TRBJ1-6,ASSNRDTSNSPLH
11,TRBV2,TRBJ2-1,ASSYDSTNEQF
12,TRBV9,TRBJ2-5,ASSVDWDTETQY
14,TRBV7-6,TRBJ1-3,ASSSLGGWTGNTIY
11,TRBV29-1,TRBJ2-5,SVMDRGRETQY
11,TRBV6-1,TRBJ1-4,ASSGRSLEKLF
18,TRBV12-5,TRBJ1-5,ASGFYQNRAGGGLNQPQH
10,TRBV19,TRBJ1-5,ASRDGNQPQH
9,TRBV9,TRBJ1-3,ASSPGNTIY
11,TRBV2,TRBJ1-2,ASSEQGNYGYT
11,TRBV10-2,TRBJ2-5,ASRTSGQETQY
14,TRBV19,TRBJ2-7,ASSIDRWGGPYEQY
12,TRBV27,TRBJ1-4,ASKTGAPNEKLF
11,TRBV9,TRBJ2-7,ASTRLAGGEQY
12,TRBV28,TRBJ1-5,ASSLGPGPGPQH
11,TRBV2,TRBJ2-2,ASSGQNTGELF
12,TRBV5-1,TRBJ2-7,ASSLAARTSEQY
12,TRBV18,TRBJ1-1,ASSRKVDNTEAF
13,TRBV9,TRBJ2-3,ASSVEGSGTDTQY
11,TRBV18,TRBJ2-5,ASSRDYLETQY
13,TRBV4-3,TRBJ1-2,ASSQSGTGSGRYT
13,TRBV7-7,TRBJ2-2,ASSLGGAGTGELF
12,TRBV10-3,TRBJ1-6,AIRDGQGNSPLH
14,TRBV7-2,TRBJ1-3,ASRWTGEPSGNTIY
13,TRBV6-6,TRBJ2-7,ASPLGGLSSYEQY
12,TRBV5-1,TRBJ1-2,ASSFGQGAAGYT
13,TRBV19,TRBJ2-6,ASNLRGRGANVLT